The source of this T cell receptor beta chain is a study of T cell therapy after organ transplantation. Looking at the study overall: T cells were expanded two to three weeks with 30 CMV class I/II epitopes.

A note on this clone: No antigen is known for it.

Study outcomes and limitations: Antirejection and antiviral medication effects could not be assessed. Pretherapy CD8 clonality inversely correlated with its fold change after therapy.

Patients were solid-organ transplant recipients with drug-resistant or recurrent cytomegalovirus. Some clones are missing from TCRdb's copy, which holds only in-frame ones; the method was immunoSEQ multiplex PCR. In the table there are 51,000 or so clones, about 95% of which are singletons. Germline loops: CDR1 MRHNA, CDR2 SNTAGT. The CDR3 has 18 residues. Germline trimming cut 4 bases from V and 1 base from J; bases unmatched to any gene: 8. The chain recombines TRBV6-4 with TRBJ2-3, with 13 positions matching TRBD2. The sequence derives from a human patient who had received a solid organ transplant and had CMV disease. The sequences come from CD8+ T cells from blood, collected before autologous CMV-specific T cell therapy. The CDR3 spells CASSAFGLAGARTDTQYF. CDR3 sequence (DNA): TGTGCCAGCAGTGCATTCGGACTAGCGGGGGCCCGCACAGATACGCAGTATTTT.